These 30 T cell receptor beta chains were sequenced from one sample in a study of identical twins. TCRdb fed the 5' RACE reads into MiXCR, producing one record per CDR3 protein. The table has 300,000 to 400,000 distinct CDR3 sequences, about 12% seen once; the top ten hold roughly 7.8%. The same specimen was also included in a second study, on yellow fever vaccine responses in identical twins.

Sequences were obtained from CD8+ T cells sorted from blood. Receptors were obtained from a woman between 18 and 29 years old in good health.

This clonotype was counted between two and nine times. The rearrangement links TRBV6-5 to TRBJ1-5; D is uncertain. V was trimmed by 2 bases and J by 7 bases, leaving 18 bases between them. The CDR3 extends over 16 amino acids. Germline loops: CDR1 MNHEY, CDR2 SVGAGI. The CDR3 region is CASSYGPAGVGQPQHF. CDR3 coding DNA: TGTGCCAGCAGTTACGGGCCCGCCGGGGTGGGCCAGCCCCAGCATTTT.

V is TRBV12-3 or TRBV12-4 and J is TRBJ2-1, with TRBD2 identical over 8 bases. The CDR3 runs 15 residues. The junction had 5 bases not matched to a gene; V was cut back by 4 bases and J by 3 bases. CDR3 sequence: CASSSIAGSYNEQFF. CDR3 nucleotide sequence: TGTGCCAGCAGTTCCATAGCGGGAAGCTACAATGAGCAGTTCTTC.

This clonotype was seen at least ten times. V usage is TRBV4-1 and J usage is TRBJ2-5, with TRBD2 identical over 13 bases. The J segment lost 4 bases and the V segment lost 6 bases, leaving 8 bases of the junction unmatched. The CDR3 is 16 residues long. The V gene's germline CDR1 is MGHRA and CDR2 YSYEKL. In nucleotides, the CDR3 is TGCGCCAGCAGTCTTAGGACTAGCGGGAGTTCAGAGACCCAGTACTTC. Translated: CASSLRTSGSSETQYF.

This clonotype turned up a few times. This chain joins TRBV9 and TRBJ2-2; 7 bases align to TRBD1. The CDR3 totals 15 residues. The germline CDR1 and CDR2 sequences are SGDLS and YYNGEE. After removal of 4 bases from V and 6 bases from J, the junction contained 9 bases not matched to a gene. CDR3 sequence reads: CASSPRNRGPGELFF. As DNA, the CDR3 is TGTGCCAGCAGCCCAAGAAACAGGGGTCCCGGGGAGCTGTTTTTT.

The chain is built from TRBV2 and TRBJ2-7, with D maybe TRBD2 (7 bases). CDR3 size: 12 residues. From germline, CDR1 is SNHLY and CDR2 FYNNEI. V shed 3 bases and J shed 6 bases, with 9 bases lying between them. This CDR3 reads CASSERGGEQYV. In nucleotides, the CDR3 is TGTGCCAGCAGTGAGAGGGGGGGCGAGCAGTACGTC.

Here the CDR3 DNA reads TGTGCCAGCACATTGCCGGGGCTCAATCAGGATGAGCAGTTCTTC. Its protein is CASTLPGLNQDEQFF. The rearrangement uses TRBV7-9 and TRBJ2-1, with D possibly being TRBD1 or TRBD2 (5 bases each). Trimming left V 7 bases short and J 8 bases short, with 21 bases between. The length of the CDR3 is 15 residues. Per germline, CDR1 SEHNR and CDR2 FQNEAQ (reference sequence).

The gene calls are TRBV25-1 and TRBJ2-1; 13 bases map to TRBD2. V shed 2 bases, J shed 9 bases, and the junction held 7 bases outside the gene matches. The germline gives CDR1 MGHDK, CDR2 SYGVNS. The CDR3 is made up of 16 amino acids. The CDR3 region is CASSEHGLAGALEQFF. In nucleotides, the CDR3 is TGTGCCAGCAGTGAACATGGACTAGCGGGGGCTCTTGAGCAGTTCTTC.

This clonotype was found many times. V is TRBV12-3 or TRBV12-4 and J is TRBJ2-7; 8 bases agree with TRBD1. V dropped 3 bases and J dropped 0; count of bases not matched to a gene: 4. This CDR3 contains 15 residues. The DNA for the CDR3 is TGTGCCAGCAGTTTCGGACAGGGAGGCTCCTACGAGCAGTACTTC. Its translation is CASSFGQGGSYEQYF.

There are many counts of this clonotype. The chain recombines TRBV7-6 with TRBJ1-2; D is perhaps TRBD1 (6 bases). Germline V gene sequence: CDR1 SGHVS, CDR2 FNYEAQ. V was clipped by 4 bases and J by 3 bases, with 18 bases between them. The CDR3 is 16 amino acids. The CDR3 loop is CASSSFLLDSDYGYTF. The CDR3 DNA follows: TGTGCCAGCAGCTCCTTTCTCCTGGACAGTGACTATGGCTACACCTTC.

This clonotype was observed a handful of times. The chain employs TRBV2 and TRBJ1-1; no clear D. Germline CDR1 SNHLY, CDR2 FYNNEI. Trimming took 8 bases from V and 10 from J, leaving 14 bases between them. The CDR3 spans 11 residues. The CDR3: CASLNQKGAFF. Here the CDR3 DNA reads TGTGCCAGCCTTAACCAAAAAGGAGCTTTCTTT.

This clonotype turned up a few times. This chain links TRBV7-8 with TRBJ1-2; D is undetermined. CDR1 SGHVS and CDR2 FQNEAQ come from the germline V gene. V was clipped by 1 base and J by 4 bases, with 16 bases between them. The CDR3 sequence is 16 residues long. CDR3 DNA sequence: TGTGCCAGCAGCTTAGAGACGTTACAGTACCTCTATGGCTACACCTTC. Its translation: CASSLETLQYLYGYTF.

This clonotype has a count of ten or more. In DNA form, the CDR3 reads TGCGCCAGCAGCTTAGAGACAGGGGTTACAGATACGCAGTATTTT. This encodes CASSLETGVTDTQYF. The rearrangement links TRBV5-1 to TRBJ2-3, with 8 bases aligning to TRBD1. From germline, CDR1 is SGHRS and CDR2 YFSETQ. The CDR3 extends over 15 amino acids. J was trimmed by 3 bases and V by 2 bases; bases with no gene match: 5.

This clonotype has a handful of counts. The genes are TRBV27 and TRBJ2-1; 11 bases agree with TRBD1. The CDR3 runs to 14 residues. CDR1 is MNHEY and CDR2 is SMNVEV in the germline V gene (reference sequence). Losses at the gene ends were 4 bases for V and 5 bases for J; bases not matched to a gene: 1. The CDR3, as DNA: TGTGCCAGCAGTTGGGACAGGGGGAACAATGAGCAGTTCTTC. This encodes CASSWDRGNNEQFF.

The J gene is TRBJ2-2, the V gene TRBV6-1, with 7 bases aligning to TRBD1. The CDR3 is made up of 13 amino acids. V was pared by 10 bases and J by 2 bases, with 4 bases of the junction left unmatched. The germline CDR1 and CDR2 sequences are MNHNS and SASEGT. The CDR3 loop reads CATRDRNTGELFF. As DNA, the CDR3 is TGTGCCACAAGGGACAGAAACACCGGGGAGCTGTTTTTT.

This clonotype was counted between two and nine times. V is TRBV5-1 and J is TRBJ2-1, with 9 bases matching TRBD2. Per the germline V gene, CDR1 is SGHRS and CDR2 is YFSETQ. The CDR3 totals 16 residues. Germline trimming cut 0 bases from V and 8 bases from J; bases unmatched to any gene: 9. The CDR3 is CASSLDGGGAVYEQFF. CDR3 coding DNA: TGCGCCAGCAGCTTGGATGGCGGGGGGGCCGTATATGAGCAGTTCTTC.

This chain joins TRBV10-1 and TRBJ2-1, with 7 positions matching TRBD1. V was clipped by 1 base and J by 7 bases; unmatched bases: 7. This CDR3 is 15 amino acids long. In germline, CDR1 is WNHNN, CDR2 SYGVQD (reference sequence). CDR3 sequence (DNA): TGCGCCAGCAGTGAGTTGGGGACAGCAGCGAATGAGCAGTTCTTC. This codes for CASSELGTAANEQFF.

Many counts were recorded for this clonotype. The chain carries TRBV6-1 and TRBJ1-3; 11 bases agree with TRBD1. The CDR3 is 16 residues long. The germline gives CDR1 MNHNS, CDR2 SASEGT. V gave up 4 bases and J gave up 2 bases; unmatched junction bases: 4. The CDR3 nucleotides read TGTGCCAGCAGTGGTCCGGGACAGGGGGCTGGAAACACCATATATTTT. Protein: CASSGPGQGAGNTIYF.

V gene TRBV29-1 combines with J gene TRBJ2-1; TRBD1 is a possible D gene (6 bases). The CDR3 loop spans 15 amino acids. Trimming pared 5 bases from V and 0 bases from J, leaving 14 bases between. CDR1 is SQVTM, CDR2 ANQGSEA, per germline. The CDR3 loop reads CSVFGTRSSYNEQFF. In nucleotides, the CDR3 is TGCAGCGTTTTCGGGACAAGAAGCTCCTACAATGAGCAGTTCTTC.

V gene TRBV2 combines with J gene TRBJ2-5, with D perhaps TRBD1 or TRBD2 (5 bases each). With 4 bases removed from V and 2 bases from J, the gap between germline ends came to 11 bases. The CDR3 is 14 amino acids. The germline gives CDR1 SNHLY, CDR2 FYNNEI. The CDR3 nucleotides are TGTGCCAGCAGTGGGGACGGGCCACAAGAGACCCAGTACTTC. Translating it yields CASSGDGPQETQYF.

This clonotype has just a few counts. The CDR3 sequence is CASSRDIGSYNEQFF. CDR3 coding DNA: TGTGCCAGCAGCCGGGACATTGGGTCCTACAATGAGCAGTTCTTC. The V and J genes are TRBV14 and TRBJ2-1, with D possibly being TRBD1 (6 bases). The CDR3 is 15 residues long. Between the trimmed V and J ends, which lost 4 bases and 1 base, there was a span of 11 bases. The germline CDR1 and CDR2 sequences are SGHDN and FVKESK. The full variable domain, completed using reference TRBV14 and TRBJ2-1, is EAGVTQFPSHSVIEKGQTVTLRCDPISGHDNLYWYRRVMGKEIKFLLHFVKESKQDESGMPNNRFLAERTGGTYSTLKVQPAELEDSGVYFCASSRDIGSYNEQFFGPGTRLTVL.

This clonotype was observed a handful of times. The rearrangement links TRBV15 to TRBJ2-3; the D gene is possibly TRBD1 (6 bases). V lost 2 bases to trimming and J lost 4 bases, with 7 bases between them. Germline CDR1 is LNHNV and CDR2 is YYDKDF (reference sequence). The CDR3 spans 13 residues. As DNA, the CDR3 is TGTGCCACCAGCAGACCAGGGGCAGATACGCAGTATTTT. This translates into CATSRPGADTQYF.

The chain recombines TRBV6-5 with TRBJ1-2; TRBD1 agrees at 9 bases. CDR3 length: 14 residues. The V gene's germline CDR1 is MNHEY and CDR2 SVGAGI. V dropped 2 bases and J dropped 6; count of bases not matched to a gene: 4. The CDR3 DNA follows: TGTGCCAGCAGTTACGGGACAGGGATCCATGGCTACACCTTC. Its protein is CASSYGTGIHGYTF.

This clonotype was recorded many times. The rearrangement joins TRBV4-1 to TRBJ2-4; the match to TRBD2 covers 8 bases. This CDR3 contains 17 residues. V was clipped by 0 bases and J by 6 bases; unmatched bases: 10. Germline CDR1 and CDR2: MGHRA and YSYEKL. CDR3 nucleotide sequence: TGCGCCAGCAGCCAAGATCCGGGACTAGAGTTGGTAAACATTCAGTACTTC. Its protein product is CASSQDPGLELVNIQYF.

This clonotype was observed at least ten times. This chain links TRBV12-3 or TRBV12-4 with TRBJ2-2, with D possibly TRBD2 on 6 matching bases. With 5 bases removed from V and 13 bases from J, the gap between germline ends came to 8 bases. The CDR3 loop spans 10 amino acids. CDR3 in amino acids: CASSAGLLFF. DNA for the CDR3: TGTGCCAGCAGTGCGGGGTTGCTGTTTTTT.

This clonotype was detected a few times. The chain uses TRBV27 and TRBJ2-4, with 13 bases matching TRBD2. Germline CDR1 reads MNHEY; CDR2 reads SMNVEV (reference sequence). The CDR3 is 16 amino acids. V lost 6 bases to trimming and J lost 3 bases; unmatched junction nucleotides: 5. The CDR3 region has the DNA TGTGCCAGCAGCCGAGGACTAGCGGGAGTCAAAAACATTCAGTACTTC. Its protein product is CASSRGLAGVKNIQYF.

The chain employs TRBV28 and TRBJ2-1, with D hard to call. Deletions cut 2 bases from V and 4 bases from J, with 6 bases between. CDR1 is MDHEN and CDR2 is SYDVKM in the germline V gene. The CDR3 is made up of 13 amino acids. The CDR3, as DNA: TGTGCCAGCAGTTTAACGCAGTACAATGAGCAGTTCTTC. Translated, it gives CASSLTQYNEQFF.

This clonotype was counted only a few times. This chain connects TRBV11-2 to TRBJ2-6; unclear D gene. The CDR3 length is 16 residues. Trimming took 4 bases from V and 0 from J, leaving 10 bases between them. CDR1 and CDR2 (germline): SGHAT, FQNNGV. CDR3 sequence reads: CASSSIPPSGANVLTF. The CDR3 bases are TGTGCCAGCAGCTCCATACCCCCCTCTGGGGCCAACGTCCTGACTTTC.

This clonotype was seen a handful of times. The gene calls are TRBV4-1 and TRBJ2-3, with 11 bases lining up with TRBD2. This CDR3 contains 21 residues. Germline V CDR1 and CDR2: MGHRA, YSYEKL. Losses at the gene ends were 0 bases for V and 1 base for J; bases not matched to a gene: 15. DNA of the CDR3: TGCGCCAGCAGCCAAGATCTCCTCACTCCCGGGACTAGCGGCGGCACAGATACGCAGTATTTT. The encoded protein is CASSQDLLTPGTSGGTDTQYF.

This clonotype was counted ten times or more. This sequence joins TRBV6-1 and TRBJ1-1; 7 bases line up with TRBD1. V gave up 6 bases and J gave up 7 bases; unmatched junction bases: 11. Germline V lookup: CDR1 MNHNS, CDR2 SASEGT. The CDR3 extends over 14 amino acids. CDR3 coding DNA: TGTGCCAGCAGAACGAACAGGGGAGAGGATGAAGCTTTCTTT. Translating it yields CASRTNRGEDEAFF.

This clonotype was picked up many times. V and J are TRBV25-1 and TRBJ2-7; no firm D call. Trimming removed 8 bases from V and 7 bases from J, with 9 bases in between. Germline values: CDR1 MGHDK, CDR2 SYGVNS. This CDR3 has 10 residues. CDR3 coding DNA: TGTGCCAGCTCAGGACCGGAGCAGTACGTC. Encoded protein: CASSGPEQYV.